The 20 T cell receptor beta chains reported below all come from one sample, sequenced in a study of Tregs in tolerant kidney transplant recipients. TCRdb's table, derived via immunoSEQ multiplex PCR, lists solely in-frame clones and lacks some. This sample has around 120,000 clones, with roughly nine tenths found just once. The sample taken for sequencing was CD4+ T cells from blood. The receptor source for this set is a human donor in good health.

The chain couples TRBV7-2 to TRBJ1-5; 9 nucleotides agree with TRBD1. Per germline, CDR1 SGHTA and CDR2 FQGNSA. The CDR3 length is 15 residues. V trimming: 5 bases; J trimming: 1 base; junction bases outside the gene matches: 3. CDR3 residues: CASSTGQGSNQPQHF. The CDR3 DNA reads as TGTGCCAGCAGCACCGGACAGGGGAGCAATCAGCCCCAGCATTTT.

Here the CDR3 reads CASSLVVTRGTAEQFF. The CDR3 DNA reads as TGTGCCAGCAGCTTAGTCGTGACTAGAGGCACCGCTGAGCAGTTCTTC. The chain recombines TRBV7-8 with TRBJ2-1, with D tentatively TRBD2 (6 bases). Between the trimmed V and J ends, which lost 1 base and 9 bases, there was a span of 19 bases. This CDR3 region has 16 residues. Germline V gene data show CDR1 as SGHVS and CDR2 as FQNEAQ.

This clone was recorded once. The J gene is TRBJ2-7, the V gene TRBV6-5; 9 bases align to TRBD2. V shed 3 bases and J 6 bases; nucleotides not matched to a gene: 12. The V gene's germline CDR1 is MNHEY and CDR2 SVGAGI. The CDR3 sequence is 16 residues long. The CDR3 DNA reads as TGTGCCAGCAGTTATGGGCGGGAGGGCCTGCAGCGCGAGCAGTACTTC. Its protein is CASSYGREGLQREQYF.

This clone was seen only a few times. The V gene is TRBV11-3, the J gene TRBJ1-1; D ambiguous. There are 14 residues in the CDR3. Germline V gene data show CDR1 as SGHNT and CDR2 as YENEEA. Trimming removed 2 bases from V and 0 bases from J, with 7 bases in between. DNA for the CDR3: TGTGCCAGCAGCTTAAGCGGAGTGAACACTGAAGCTTTCTTT. The encoded protein is CASSLSGVNTEAFF.

V is TRBV27 and J is TRBJ1-5, with 7 nucleotides matching TRBD1. After removal of 3 bases from V and 5 bases from J, the junction contained 4 bases not matched to a gene. The CDR3 consists of 14 residues. The germline CDR1 and CDR2 sequences are MNHEY and SMNVEV (reference sequence). Written as DNA, the CDR3 is TGTGCCAGCAGTTTCGACAGGGCTTATCAGCCCCAGCATTTT. Protein: CASSFDRAYQPQHF.

The chain is built from TRBV5-4 and TRBJ2-2, with D possibly matching TRBD2 (5 bases). Germline V CDR1 and CDR2: SGHNT, YYREEE (reference sequence). The CDR3 has 15 amino acids. V lost 1 base and J lost 3, with 10 bases in between. In nucleotides, the CDR3 is TGTGCCAGCAGCTTGCGTCAGAGGGACACCGGGGAGCTGTTTTTT. Amino acids: CASSLRQRDTGELFF.

This chain connects TRBV5-1 to TRBJ1-6; weak D call: TRBD1 (5 bases). Germline CDR1 and CDR2: SGHRS and YFSETQ. V was clipped by 0 bases and J by 5 bases, with 9 bases between them. CDR3 length: 15 residues. CDR3 nucleotide sequence: TGCGCCAGCAGCTTGGGGCAGGGAGATAATTCACCCCTCCACTTT. It yields the protein CASSLGQGDNSPLHF.

This clone was observed a single time. The chain joins TRBV11-2 to TRBJ1-2; D unclear. V lost 6 bases and J lost 10, with 21 bases in between. The CDR3 runs 14 residues. CDR1 SGHAT and CDR2 FQNNGV come from the germline V gene. The CDR3 reads CASRRKGIRADYTF. For the CDR3, the DNA is TGTGCCAGCAGACGGAAGGGTATCCGAGCCGACTACACCTTC.

CDR3 sequence reads: CASSVITSGSTDTQYF. The CDR3 nucleotides read TGTGCCAGCAGCGTAATTACTAGCGGGAGCACAGATACGCAGTATTTT. The chain joins TRBV9 to TRBJ2-3; TRBD2 aligns across 9 bases. The germline gives CDR1 SGDLS, CDR2 YYNGEE. The V gene end was trimmed by 1 base and the J gene end by 0 bases; junction bases not matched to a gene: 3. The CDR3 extends over 16 amino acids. Full variable domain (outside the CDR3, taken from reference TRBV9 and TRBJ2-3): DSGVTQTPKHLITATGQRVTLRCSPRSGDLSVYWYQQSLDQGLQFLIQYYNGEERAKGNILERFSAQQFPDLHSELNLSSLELGDSALYFCASSVITSGSTDTQYFGPGTRLTVL.

The chain links TRBV5-8 to TRBJ1-2, with 8 positions matching TRBD1. The CDR3 is made up of 17 amino acids. Germline CDR1 reads SGHTS; CDR2 reads YDEGEE. The V segment lost 6 bases and the J segment 5 bases; nucleotides outside the gene matches: 18. This CDR3 reads CASTVTGATFAVYGYTF. Written as DNA, the CDR3 is TGTGCCAGCACCGTGACAGGGGCAACGTTTGCGGTTTATGGCTACACCTTC.

The genes are TRBV5-8 and TRBJ2-3; 9 bases map to TRBD2. With V trimmed by 1 base and J by 1 base, 4 bases remained unmatched. Germline V gives CDR1 SGHTS, CDR2 YDEGEE. The CDR3 extends over 16 amino acids. CDR3 region: CASSLLAGAGTDTQYF. In DNA form, the CDR3 reads TGTGCCAGCAGCTTGTTAGCGGGAGCTGGCACAGATACGCAGTATTTT.

V is TRBV7-9 and J is TRBJ1-2; 8 bases are a match to TRBD1. The germline CDR1 and CDR2 sequences are SEHNR and FQNEAQ (reference sequence). The V gene end was trimmed by 5 bases and the J gene end by 5 bases; junction bases not matched to a gene: 1. This CDR3 region has 12 residues. The CDR3 loop reads CASSQGAYGYTF. CDR3 DNA: TGTGCCAGCAGCCAGGGGGCTTATGGCTACACCTTC.

V is TRBV6-5 and J is TRBJ2-7; the D gene is possibly TRBD1 (5 bases). There are 15 residues in the CDR3. V was cut by 4 bases and J by 1 base, with 14 bases left in between. Germline CDR1 is MNHEY and CDR2 is SVGAGI. The CDR3 sequence: CASSSTAQRSYEQYF. The CDR3 region has the DNA TGTGCCAGCAGTTCGACAGCCCAAAGGTCCTACGAGCAGTACTTC.

This clone was picked up one time. This chain uses TRBV6-5 with TRBJ2-7; tentatively, D is TRBD1 (5 bases). Trimming pared 3 bases from V and 6 bases from J, leaving 9 bases between. CDR3 length: 12 amino acids. Per germline, CDR1 MNHEY and CDR2 SVGAGI. In DNA, the CDR3 is TGTGCCAGCAGTTATAGGGGATCCGAGCAGTACTTC. This codes for CASSYRGSEQYF.

The V gene is TRBV5-1, the J gene TRBJ1-5; D unresolved. Germline values: CDR1 SGHRS, CDR2 YFSETQ. The V and J ends lost 1 base and 0 bases respectively, with 5 bases between them. The length of the CDR3 is 14 residues. CDR3 region: CASSLLGSNQPQHF. In DNA, the CDR3 is TGCGCCAGCAGCTTGCTAGGTAGCAATCAGCCCCAGCATTTT. Using reference TRBV5-1 and TRBJ1-5 for the parts outside the CDR3, the full variable domain is KAGVTQTPRYLIKTRGQQVTLSCSPISGHRSVSWYQQTPGQGLQFLFEYFSETQRNKGNFPGRFSGRQFSNSRSEMNVSTLELGDSALYLCASSLLGSNQPQHFGDGTRLSIL.

The rearrangement joins TRBV30 to TRBJ2-1; 12 nucleotides align to TRBD2. V dropped 2 bases and J dropped 8; count of bases not matched to a gene: 7. CDR1 is GTSNPN, CDR2 SVGIG, per germline (reference sequence). The CDR3 spans 15 residues. The CDR3 DNA follows: TGTGCCTGGAGTACGACTAGCGGGAGTTTTTATGAGCAGTTCTTC. Protein product: CAWSTTSGSFYEQFF.

V and J are TRBV5-1 and TRBJ2-5, with a weak D call TRBD2 (5 bases). The CDR3 is made up of 12 amino acids. Trimming took off 4 bases at V and 4 bases at J, with 8 bases between the two ends. Germline V lookup: CDR1 SGHRS, CDR2 YFSETQ. The CDR3: CASSLRGETQYF. CDR3 nucleotide sequence: TGCGCCAGCAGCCTCCGGGGAGAGACCCAGTACTTC.

The V call is TRBV5-6, the J call TRBJ1-1, with 7 bases fitting TRBD1. The CDR3 has 15 residues. V trimming: 2 bases; J trimming: 7 bases; junction bases outside the gene matches: 11. Germline CDR1 is SGHDT and CDR2 is YYEEEE. The CDR3 DNA follows: TGTGCCAGCAGCTTTGGGGGGACAGTCTCGTATGAAGCTTTCTTT. This translates into CASSFGGTVSYEAFF.

The chain joins TRBV5-1 to TRBJ1-2; 7 bases are shared with TRBD1. The V and J ends lost 3 bases and 8 bases, in that order; junction bases with no gene match: 10. Germline CDR1 SGHRS, CDR2 YFSETQ. The CDR3 consists of 14 residues. The CDR3 here is CASSSGTVGIGYTF. Here the CDR3 DNA reads TGCGCCAGCAGCTCGGGGACAGTTGGGATCGGCTACACCTTC. The whole variable domain, remainder taken from reference TRBV5-1 and TRBJ1-2, is KAGVTQTPRYLIKTRGQQVTLSCSPISGHRSVSWYQQTPGQGLQFLFEYFSETQRNKGNFPGRFSGRQFSNSRSEMNVSTLELGDSALYLCASSSGTVGIGYTFGSGTRLTVV.

The chain joins TRBV18 to TRBJ1-4, with unresolved D. Trimming removed 3 bases at V and 3 bases at J, with 8 bases between. Germline CDR1 reads KGHSH; CDR2 reads LQKENI. The CDR3 consists of 14 residues. DNA of the CDR3: TGTGCCAGCTCACCCGGACTTTCTAATGAAAAACTGTTTTTT. This translates into CASSPGLSNEKLFF. Supplemented by reference TRBV18 and TRBJ1-4, the full variable domain reads NAGVMQNPRHLVRRRGQEARLRCSPMKGHSHVYWYRQLPEEGLKFMVYLQKENIIDESGMPKERFSAEFPKEGPSILRIQQVVRGDSAAYFCASSPGLSNEKLFFGSGTQLSVL.